Shown below are 15 T cell receptor beta chains from a single sample sequenced in a study of blood T cell repertoires in COVID-19. The repertoire was sequenced with immunoSEQ multiplex PCR; TCRdb's copy has only in-frame clones and lacks some. This sample carries 220,000 or so clones, approximately 86% of them seen once, and the ten largest clones take approximately 10%. Sequenced sample: peripheral blood. The receptors here all came from a woman between 50 and 59 years old with COVID-19, enrolled during active disease.

The chain has TRBV7-7 and TRBJ2-6; tentatively, D is TRBD2 (5 bases). The V and J ends lost 5 bases and 2 bases respectively, with 7 bases between them. The CDR3 is 14 amino acids. The germline V gene has CDR1 SSHAT and CDR2 FNYEAQ (reference sequence). CDR3 in amino acids: CASSLGAGANVLTF. CDR3 nucleotides: TGTGCCAGCAGCCTGGGAGCTGGGGCCAACGTCCTGACTTTC. Together with reference TRBV7-7 and TRBJ2-6, the CDR3 gives the full variable domain: GAGVSQSPRYKVTKRGQDVTLRCDPISSHATLYWYQQALGQGPEFLTYFNYEAQPDKSGLPSDRFSAERPEGSISTLTIQRTEQRDSAMYRCASSLGAGANVLTFGAGSRLTVL.

This clone was counted a few times. V usage is TRBV24-1 and J usage is TRBJ1-2; D is unresolved. Trimming took off 3 bases at V and 5 bases at J, with 6 bases between the two ends. Germline lookup yields CDR1 KGHDR and CDR2 SFDVKD. The length of the CDR3 is 12 residues. The CDR3 sequence is CATSDIGYGYTF. The DNA of the CDR3 is TGTGCCACCAGTGATATCGGTTATGGCTACACCTTC.

The table lists this clone with a few counts. V and J are TRBV25-1 and TRBJ1-2; 11 bases align to TRBD1. The CDR3 consists of 18 residues. Trimming cost V 2 bases and J 0 bases; bases outside gene matches: 8. Germline CDR1 MGHDK, CDR2 SYGVNS. CDR3: CASSEPPDRGPPNYGYTF. CDR3 sequence (DNA): TGTGCCAGCAGTGAACCGCCGGACAGGGGGCCTCCTAACTATGGCTACACCTTC.

CDR3 nucleotide sequence: TGCGCCAGCAGCTCCCTTCGGGACGGGAGCTCCTACGAGCAGTACTTC. Translated, it gives CASSSLRDGSSYEQYF. The V call is TRBV5-1, the J call TRBJ2-7; D is possibly TRBD2 (6 bases). Trimming left V 3 bases short and J 0 bases short, with 16 bases between. The CDR3 loop spans 16 amino acids. Germline CDR1 SGHRS, CDR2 YFSETQ.

The chain employs TRBV11-2 and TRBJ2-3; tentative D call: TRBD2 (6 bases). The CDR3 length is 15 residues. Trimming took off 2 bases at V and 2 bases at J, with 11 bases between the two ends. Germline V CDR1 and CDR2: SGHAT, FQNNGV. CDR3 DNA: TGTGCCAGCAGCTTAACTATGGGACTCACAGATACGCAGTATTTT. Encoded protein: CASSLTMGLTDTQYF.

The rearrangement uses TRBV10-3 and TRBJ2-1; TRBD2 is a possible D gene (6 bases). V gave up 4 bases and J gave up 12 bases, with 25 bases separating them. The CDR3 covers 16 residues. Germline V gene lookup returns CDR1 ENHRY and CDR2 SYGVKD. CDR3 residues: CAISVKSSLQGEVQFF. CDR3 in DNA: TGTGCCATCAGTGTAAAATCCTCCCTACAAGGGGAGGTGCAGTTCTTC.

This clone was detected only a few times. V and J are TRBV6-5 and TRBJ2-7; TRBD1 matches 11 bases. Trimming cost V 7 bases and J 7 bases; bases outside gene matches: 6. Germline V gene data show CDR1 as MNHEY and CDR2 as SVGAGI. This CDR3 comprises 13 residues. CDR3 region: CASNGQGAGEQYV. The CDR3 nucleotides are TGTGCCAGCAATGGACAGGGGGCGGGGGAGCAGTACGTC.

A remark on this clone: Given a much more abundant clone one base away, this may be a read error. The identical CDR3 is also encoded by other nucleotide sequences in the sample. V and J are TRBV27 and TRBJ1-1, with D tentatively TRBD1 (6 bases). In germline, CDR1 is MNHEY, CDR2 SMNVEV (reference sequence). V was trimmed by 3 bases and J by 4 bases, leaving 6 bases between them. The CDR3 runs to 12 residues. CDR3: CASSFRGTEAFF. The CDR3 DNA follows: TGTGCCAGCAGTTTCAGGGGCACTGAAGCTTTCTTT.

The chain couples TRBV18 to TRBJ2-2; 12 positions match TRBD1. CDR1 is KGHSH and CDR2 is LQKENI in the germline V gene. The CDR3 is made up of 17 amino acids. Trimming took 4 bases from V and 5 from J; bases not matched to a gene: 8. CDR3 protein: CASSLQPGQGATGELFF. The DNA for the CDR3 is TGTGCCAGCTCACTCCAGCCGGGACAGGGGGCGACCGGGGAGCTGTTTTTT.

V and J are TRBV19 and TRBJ2-4; D possibly corresponds to TRBD1 (6 bases). Trimming stripped 5 bases from V and 9 bases from J, with 14 bases between. CDR3 length: 13 residues. Germline CDR1 LNHDA, CDR2 SQIVND (reference sequence). The CDR3 protein is CASSANRESIQYF. In DNA form, the CDR3 reads TGTGCCAGTAGTGCAAACAGGGAAAGCATTCAGTACTTC.

This clone was observed a handful of times. This chain connects TRBV4-3 to TRBJ2-7, with D possibly matching TRBD1 (6 bases). Germline CDR1 and CDR2: LGHNA and YSLEER. The CDR3 runs 13 residues. V was pared by 5 bases and J by 9 bases, with 17 bases between. CDR3 nucleotide sequence: TGCGCCAGCAGCGCGAACAGGGACATCAGGCAGTACTTC. Protein sequence: CASSANRDIRQYF.

The chain has TRBV19 and TRBJ2-2; 8 nucleotides align to TRBD1. The CDR3 consists of 13 residues. Germline CDR1 is LNHDA and CDR2 is SQIVND (reference sequence). J gave up 8 bases and V 2 bases, and 1 base lay outside the gene matches. The CDR3 sequence is CASSITGGGELFF. DNA of the CDR3: TGTGCCAGTAGTATAACAGGGGGTGGGGAGCTGTTTTTT.

This chain uses TRBV9 with TRBJ1-1, with D hard to call. Germline assignment: CDR1 SGDLS and CDR2 YYNGEE. The CDR3 sequence is 15 residues long. V lost 0 bases and J 2 bases, leaving 11 bases between the germline ends. The CDR3 region has the DNA TGTGCCAGCAGCGTAGCCCCCGCAGGAAACACTGAAGCTTTCTTT. As protein: CASSVAPAGNTEAFF. The variable domain in full, completed from reference TRBV9 and TRBJ1-1, reads DSGVTQTPKHLITATGQRVTLRCSPRSGDLSVYWYQQSLDQGLQFLIQYYNGEERAKGNILERFSAQQFPDLHSELNLSSLELGDSALYFCASSVAPAGNTEAFFGQGTRLTVV.

The rearrangement links TRBV6-5 to TRBJ1-1; D gene ambiguous. V was clipped by 0 bases and J by 1 base, with 12 bases between them. Germline V gene sequence: CDR1 MNHEY, CDR2 SVGAGI. This CDR3 has 16 residues. CDR3 DNA sequence: TGTGCCAGCAGTTACTCTCCTGGTCCCAGGAACACTGAAGCTTTCTTT. Protein: CASSYSPGPRNTEAFF.

The V call is TRBV6-5, the J call TRBJ1-2; possible D gene TRBD1, 6 bases. V was cut by 4 bases and J by 4 bases, with 19 bases left in between. CDR1 is MNHEY, CDR2 SVGAGI, per germline. The CDR3 is 16 amino acids. The CDR3 region has the DNA TGTGCCAGCAGTTCCCCTCACGGGGGGCTCGGCTATGGCTACACCTTC. It is translated as CASSSPHGGLGYGYTF.